The T cell receptor (beta chain) described here comes from a study of blood T cell repertoires in COVID-19. Background on the study: Material from acute and convalescent COVID-19 was sourced from the United States, Italy and Spain. T cells, B-cell-depleted T cells, or PBMCs supplied cDNA or gDNA.

V dropped 3 bases and J dropped 0; count of bases not matched to a gene: 11. Germline V gene lookup returns CDR1 SGDLS and CDR2 YYNGEE. CDR3 length: 19 amino acids. In the authors' workflow: It was from reference gene primer amplification that nucleated cell counts were estimated. Measured with immunoSEQ multiplex PCR; TCRdb has only the in-frame clones, and not every one. The V and J calls and clone size are taken from that table; D and trimming were inferred from the DNA. This repertoire shows about 230,000 clones, 65% to 90% found once; its top ten account for 2% to 2.5%. The chain links TRBV9 to TRBJ2-6; 8 bases line up with TRBD1. Sequencing was done on a sample of peripheral blood. This clonotype originated in a man aged 35 to 55 who had recovered from COVID-19. The CDR3 sequence is CASSAILQDRVSGANVLTF. CDR3 nucleotide sequence: TGTGCCAGCAGCGCGATCCTCCAGGACAGGGTCTCTGGGGCCAACGTCCTGACTTTC.